The rows below give T cell receptor beta chains drawn from one sample of a study of CD8+ T cells in alopecia areata. Only in-frame clones appear in the TCRdb table, and some are missing; sequencing was by immunoSEQ multiplex PCR. The sample has some 160,000 clones, 50% to 70% seen once; the top ten hold more than 0.7%. This specimen consisted of CD4+ T cells sorted from blood, obtained at week 4, from a patient treated with tofacitinib. These receptors originate from a human donor with alopecia areata. The CDR3 runs from the conserved cysteine through the conserved F or W. Each record gives: D gene, J gene, clone size, CDR3 length, V gene, CDR3 protein, CDR3 DNA. A D gene is named only where the DNA matches it firmly. Size tells how often a clone was seen (once, few, many) or the class of an expanded clone, and some rows leave it out.

>.|TRBJ1-1|.|14|TRBV30
CAWSGVQGRTEAFF
TGTGCCTGGAGTGGCGTTCAGGGGAGGACTGAAGCTTTCTTT
>TRBD2|TRBJ2-7|.|10|TRBV30
CALGGREQYF
TGTGCCTTGGGAGGGCGCGAGCAGTACTTC
>.|TRBJ2-7|.|14|TRBV5-1
CASSQEPEAREQYF
TGCGCCAGCAGTCAAGAGCCGGAAGCGCGCGAGCAGTACTTC
>.|TRBJ2-1|.|12|TRBV29-1
CSVGRVDNEQFF
TGCAGCGTTGGCCGTGTCGACAATGAGCAGTTCTTC
>TRBD2|TRBJ2-3|once|14|TRBV29-1
CSVAGLAPTDTQYF
TGCAGCGTCGCCGGACTAGCACCCACAGATACGCAGTATTTT
>.|TRBJ2-3|.|15|TRBV5-1
CASSLAIEAADTQYF
TGCGCCAGCAGCTTGGCCATTGAAGCGGCTGATACGCAGTATTTT
>.|TRBJ2-7|.|14|TRBV5-1
CAKPYTGKYYEQYF
TGCGCCAAACCCTATACGGGGAAGTACTACGAGCAGTACTTC
>.|TRBJ2-3|.|18|TRBV1
CTSSLQRSRFPSTDTQYF
TGCACCAGCAGCCTACAGAGGAGCCGGTTCCCTAGCACAGATACGCAGTATTTT
>.|TRBJ2-3|.|16|TRBV7-2
CASSLNPATRTDTQYF
TGTGCCAGCAGCTTAAATCCCGCCACGCGCACAGATACGCAGTATTTT
>.|TRBJ2-3|.|14|TRBV2
CASSNSISTDTQYF
TGTGCCAGCAGTAATTCTATAAGCACAGATACGCAGTATTTT
>TRBD1|TRBJ2-2|.|14|TRBV7-3
CASSATGVLGELFF
TGTGCCAGCAGCGCGACAGGGGTACTCGGGGAGCTGTTTTTT
>.|TRBJ1-2|.|15|TRBV4-2
CASSQDLEGGKRPKF
TGTGCCAGCAGCCAAGATTTGGAGGGCGGGAAGCGCCCCAAGTTC
>.|TRBJ1-5|once|13|TRBV30
CAWSRETSQPQHF
TGTGCCTGGAGTAGGGAGACAAGTCAGCCCCAGCATTTT
>.|TRBJ2-1|.|15|TRBV27
CASSFTGSSYNEQFF
TGTGCCAGCTCGTTCACAGGGTCCTCCTACAATGAGCAGTTCTTC
>.|TRBJ2-7|.|14|TRBV19
CASSISGNLYEQYF
TGTGCCAGTAGTATATCGGGGAACCTCTACGAGCAGTACTTC
>.|TRBJ1-1|.|11|TRBV7-7
CASSFPGEAFF
TGTGCTAGCAGCTTTCCAGGTGAAGCTTTCTTT
>.|TRBJ1-5|.|14|TRBV5-1
CASSYGPGNQPQHF
TGCGCCAGCAGCTACGGCCCAGGCAATCAGCCCCAGCATTTT
>.|TRBJ2-1|.|15|TRBV5-1
CASSLAGPRNNEQFF
TGCGCCAGCAGCTTGGCGGGCCCAAGAAACAATGAGCAGTTCTTC
>TRBD1|TRBJ2-5|.|14|TRBV5-1
CASSTRTGAETQYF
TGCGCCAGCAGCACTCGGACAGGGGCAGAGACCCAGTACTTC
>.|TRBJ2-2|few|14|TRBV5-1
CASSRDTNTGELFF
TGCGCCAGCAGTCGGGACACAAACACCGGGGAGCTGTTTTTT
>.|TRBJ1-6|once|14|TRBV11-2
CASSSDRAGSPLHF
TGTGCCAGCAGCTCCGATCGCGCAGGCTCACCCCTCCACTTT
>.|TRBJ2-7|.|13|TRBV6-5
CASSAGLSYEQYF
TGTGCCAGCAGCGCGGGGCTCTCCTACGAGCAGTACTTC
>.|TRBJ2-2|.|14|TRBV9
CASSVKDLFGELFF
TGTGCCAGCAGCGTAAAGGACCTTTTCGGGGAGCTGTTTTTT
>.|TRBJ2-7|.|13|TRBV5-1
CASNSDSTYEQYF
TGCGCCAGCAATTCGGACAGTACCTACGAGCAGTACTTC
>TRBD2|TRBJ2-5|.|13|TRBV25-1
CASTAGGQETQYF
TGTGCCAGCACAGCGGGGGGACAAGAGACCCAGTACTTC
>.|TRBJ2-2|once|13|TRBV29-1
CSARGGSTGELFF
TGCAGCGCCCGGGGTGGGAGCACCGGGGAGCTGTTTTTT
>TRBD1|TRBJ2-7|.|11|TRBV10-3
CAIRGTGEQYF
TGTGCCATCAGGGGGACAGGCGAGCAGTACTTC
>.|TRBJ2-7|.|15|TRBV27
CASSFLGDGHYEQYF
TGTGCCAGCAGTTTTTTGGGAGACGGTCACTACGAGCAGTACTTC
>TRBD2|TRBJ2-7|few|14|TRBV7-2
CASSFEASGDEQYF
TGTGCCAGCAGCTTTGAGGCTAGCGGGGACGAGCAGTACTTC
>.|TRBJ1-5|.|12|TRBV29-1
CSAQGSNQPQHF
TGCAGCGCACAGGGAAGCAATCAGCCCCAGCATTTT
>TRBD1|TRBJ1-6|.|22|TRBV12-5
CASVRDRGLDGIGGSYNSPLHF
TGTGCTAGTGTCCGGGACAGGGGTCTGGATGGCATCGGTGGCTCCTATAATTCACCCCTCCACTTT
>.|TRBJ1-4|.|15|TRBV30
CAWSGRVLSGEKLFF
TGTGCCTGGAGTGGTAGGGTCCTATCGGGTGAAAAACTGTTTTTT
>.|TRBJ2-1|.|12|TRBV6-6
CASSLTFNEQFF
TGTGCCAGCAGCCTAACCTTCAATGAGCAGTTCTTC
>.|TRBJ2-3|.|11|TRBV5-1
CASSQVDTQYF
TGCGCCAGCAGCCAGGTGGATACGCAGTATTTT
>.|TRBJ1-1|.|13|TRBV7-8
CASSLFADTEAFF
TGTGCCAGCAGCTTGTTTGCAGACACTGAAGCTTTCTTT
>.|TRBJ2-5|.|14|TRBV18
CASSPPNRQETQYF
TGTGCCAGCTCACCACCGAACAGACAAGAGACCCAGTACTTC
>.|TRBJ1-2|.|12|TRBV30
CAWTGRDYGYTF
TGTGCCTGGACCGGCAGGGACTATGGCTACACCTTC
>TRBD2|TRBJ2-1|few|15|TRBV7-8
CASSSTSGGAGEQFF
TGTGCCAGCAGCTCCACTAGCGGGGGGGCGGGTGAGCAGTTCTTC
>.|TRBJ1-1|.|11|TRBV6-1
CASDRNTEAFF
TGTGCCAGCGACAGAAACACTGAAGCTTTCTTT
>.|TRBJ1-1|.|15|TRBV7-8
CASSLWTPSNTEAFF
TGTGCCAGCAGCTTGTGGACGCCCTCGAACACTGAAGCTTTCTTT
>TRBD2|TRBJ2-7|.|12|TRBV30
CAWSAAGGVQYF
TGTGCCTGGAGTGCAGCGGGGGGAGTGCAGTACTTC
>.|TRBJ2-3|.|13|TRBV30
CAWTGRGADTQYF
TGTGCCTGGACTGGCAGGGGAGCAGATACGCAGTATTTT
>TRBD1|TRBJ1-1|few|16|TRBV5-4
CASSPSNRGRGPEAFF
TGTGCCAGCAGCCCTTCGAACAGGGGCCGCGGGCCTGAAGCTTTCTTT
>TRBD1|TRBJ1-6|.|14|TRBV30
CAWSVGTGNSPLHF
TGTGCCTGGAGTGTCGGGACAGGAAATTCACCCCTCCACTTT
>TRBD1|TRBJ1-2|.|17|TRBV5-1
CASTAQGASSNSYGYTF
TGCGCCAGCACCGCACAGGGGGCATCTTCCAACAGCTATGGCTACACCTTC
>TRBD1|TRBJ2-4|.|16|TRBV29-1
CSVGTGTGIAKNIQYF
TGCAGCGTTGGCACCGGGACAGGGATAGCCAAAAACATTCAGTACTTC
>TRBD1|TRBJ1-6|.|18|TRBV4-3
CASSQGPGTGFNNSPLHF
TGCGCCAGCAGCCAAGGTCCCGGGACAGGGTTCAACAATTCACCCCTCCACTTT
>.|TRBJ2-4|once|14|TRBV5-1
CASRDSFSKNIQYF
TGCGCCAGTCGGGACTCCTTTTCCAAAAACATTCAGTACTTC
>.|TRBJ2-7|.|11|TRBV29-1
CSVGGPYEQYF
TGCAGCGTTGGAGGTCCTTACGAGCAGTACTTC
>.|TRBJ1-2|few|13|TRBV7-2
CASSLGGGYGYTF
TGTGCCAGCAGCTTAGGAGGGGGCTATGGCTACACCTTC
>.|TRBJ1-5|.|14|TRBV30
CAWTPTSTGTPQHF
TGTGCCTGGACCCCTACCAGCACAGGCACGCCCCAGCATTTT
>TRBD1|TRBJ2-1|.|16|TRBV11-3
CASSLGVTGAGNEQFF
TGTGCCAGCAGCTTGGGAGTGACAGGGGCTGGCAATGAGCAGTTCTTC